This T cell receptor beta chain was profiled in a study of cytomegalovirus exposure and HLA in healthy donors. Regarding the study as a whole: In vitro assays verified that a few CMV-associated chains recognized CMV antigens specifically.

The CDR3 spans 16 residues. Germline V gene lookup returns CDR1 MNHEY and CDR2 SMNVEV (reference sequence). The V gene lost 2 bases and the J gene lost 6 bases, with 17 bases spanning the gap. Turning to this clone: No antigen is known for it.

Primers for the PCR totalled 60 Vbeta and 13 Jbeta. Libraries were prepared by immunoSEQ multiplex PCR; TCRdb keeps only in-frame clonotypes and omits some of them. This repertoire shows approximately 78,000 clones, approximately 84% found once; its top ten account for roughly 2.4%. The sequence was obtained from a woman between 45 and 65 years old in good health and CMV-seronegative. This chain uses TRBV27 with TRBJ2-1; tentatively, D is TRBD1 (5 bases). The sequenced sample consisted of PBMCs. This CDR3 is CASSLQGALGPNEQFF. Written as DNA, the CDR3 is TGTGCCAGCAGTTTACAAGGGGCGCTTGGTCCCAATGAGCAGTTCTTC.